This T cell receptor (beta chain) originates from a study of T cell changes during pregnancy in multiple sclerosis. This clone was recorded a few times. The table came from immunoSEQ multiplex PCR; TCRdb's copy has only in-frame clones and leaves some out. The sample lists tens of thousands of clones; more than 75% were seen once. Trimming took 5 bases from V and 0 from J, leaving 11 bases between them. The germline V gene has CDR1 SGHNT and CDR2 YYREEE (reference sequence). The CDR3 sequence is 15 residues long. V usage is TRBV5-4 and J usage is TRBJ2-2; perhaps TRBD1 as D (5 bases). The receptor comes from a female donor with multiple sclerosis, enrolled in a pregnancy study. The specimen comprised peripheral blood, sampled in the second trimester of pregnancy. The CDR3 is CASRVGLSNTGELFF. For the CDR3, the DNA is TGTGCCAGCAGGGTGGGGCTTTCGAACACCGGGGAGCTGTTTTTT.